One and the same sample provided the 2 T cell receptor beta chains below, sequenced in a study of Graves' ophthalmopathy and Graves' hyperthyroidism. Amplification targeted the TCR beta CDR3 regions, with RNA transcripts as the source material. HTBI primers served in a first-round RT-PCR, which a second-round multiplex PCR followed. TCRdb used MiXCR to reprocess the multiplex PCR reads, holding one entry per CDR3 protein. The sample has 650,000 to 900,000 distinct CDR3 sequences; approximately 40% are singletons. Sequenced input: peripheral blood. The receptors here all came from an adult man with Graves' ophthalmopathy.

V and J are TRBV9 and TRBJ2-3; 7 nucleotides line up with TRBD1. Germline V lookup: CDR1 SGDLS, CDR2 YYNGEE. V trimming: 2 bases; J trimming: 5 bases; junction bases outside the gene matches: 8. CDR3 length: 15 amino acids. For the CDR3, the DNA is TGTGCCAGCAGCGTTAGACAGGGCAAGGGAGATACGCAGTATTTT. Residues: CASSVRQGKGDTQYF.

This clonotype was recorded a few times. This CDR3 reads CASSQDKRGTYEQYF. The CDR3 DNA sequence: TGTGCCAGCAGCCAGGACAAGCGGGGGACCTACGAGCAGTACTTC. The V gene is TRBV4-2, the J gene TRBJ2-7; TRBD2 matches at 8 bases. Germline V gene data show CDR1 as LGHNA and CDR2 as YNFKEQ. J was trimmed by 2 bases and V by 3 bases; bases with no gene match: 6. CDR3 length: 15 amino acids.